This T cell receptor beta chain was sequenced in a study of identical twins. Study outcomes and limitations: Abundant beta clonotypes from cord blood bore fewer insertions; memory repertoires lacked this pattern. Partly confounded zero-insertion analyses could result from invariant MAIT and iNKT cells. Findings came from cross-sectional statistics, without long-term follow-up of donors. Sequences that were out-of-frame, alpha and twin-shared displayed an excess of low generation probability.

There are a few counts of this clonotype. No antigen is known for it. MiXCR, applied by TCRdb to the 5' RACE reads, yields one record per CDR3 protein. The table includes 1.5 million to 2 million distinct CDR3 sequences, about 30% detected once. With 1 base clipped from V and 2 bases from J, the junction kept 8 bases outside the gene matches. This CDR3 region has 16 residues. Germline CDR1 SGHTA, CDR2 FQGNSA. V and J are TRBV7-2 and TRBJ2-7; TRBD2 agrees at 7 bases. The origin of this receptor is a newborn girl in good health. The sequenced sample consisted of cord blood. The CDR3 DNA reads TGTGCCAGCAGCTTAGTGGCGCGGGGACTACCCTACGAGCAGTACTTC. Translating it yields CASSLVARGLPYEQYF.